Following are 12 T cell receptor beta chains from one sample sequenced in a study of blood T cell repertoires in COVID-19. Assay used: immunoSEQ multiplex PCR; TCRdb lists only in-frame clones, some missing. The data contain over 300,000 clones, approximately 90% of them singletons. Sample: PBMCs or T cells enriched from blood (not recorded which). These TCRs come from a woman aged 30 to 39 who had recovered from COVID-19.

This chain links TRBV11-2 with TRBJ2-7; 7 bases are shared with TRBD1. Per the germline V gene, CDR1 is SGHAT and CDR2 is FQNNGV. V shed 3 bases and J 7 bases; nucleotides not matched to a gene: 6. This CDR3 has 13 amino acids. CDR3 protein: CASSFEQGYEQYF. CDR3 DNA sequence: TGTGCCAGCAGCTTTGAACAGGGGTATGAGCAGTACTTC.

V is TRBV29-1 and J is TRBJ2-7; perhaps TRBD1 as D (6 bases). This CDR3 spans 11 amino acids. Germline V gene lookup returns CDR1 SQVTM and CDR2 ANQGSEA. Trimming took off 6 bases at V and 3 bases at J, with 9 bases between the two ends. CDR3 in DNA: TGCAGCGTCGCGGACAGCTACGAGCAGTACTTC. Protein product: CSVADSYEQYF.

The V and J genes are TRBV7-8 and TRBJ2-5; 10 bases map to TRBD2. With 4 bases clipped from V and 5 bases from J, the junction kept 7 bases outside the gene matches. Germline loops: CDR1 SGHVS, CDR2 FQNEAQ. The CDR3 sequence is 15 residues long. Written as DNA, the CDR3 is TGTGCCAGCAGCTCAACTAGCGGGGAGGTGGAGACCCAGTACTTC. Translation gives CASSSTSGEVETQYF. The full variable domain, its missing parts supplied by reference TRBV7-8 and TRBJ2-5, is GAGVSQSPRYKVAKRGQDVALRCDPISGHVSLFWYQQALGQGPEFLTYFQNEAQLDKSGLPSDRFFAERPEGSVSTLKIQRTQQEDSAVYLCASSSTSGEVETQYFGPGTRLLVL.

This clone appeared a few times. The chain uses TRBV29-1 and TRBJ2-2; D not resolved. Germline V gene data show CDR1 as SQVTM and CDR2 as ANQGSEA. The CDR3 sequence is 14 residues long. Trimming stripped 7 bases from V and 6 bases from J, with 18 bases between. Here the CDR3 reads CSARTPSSAGELFF. In nucleotides, the CDR3 is TGCAGCGCCCGCACCCCCTCGAGCGCCGGGGAGCTGTTTTTT.

This clone showed up just once. The chain uses TRBV7-9 and TRBJ2-3, with 8 bases aligning to TRBD1. V lost 2 bases to trimming and J lost 1 base; unmatched junction nucleotides: 2. The CDR3 length is 15 residues. The germline V gene has CDR1 SEHNR and CDR2 FQNEAQ (reference sequence). The CDR3 bases are TGTGCCAGCAGCTTACTGACAGGGGGCACAGATACGCAGTATTTT. Translating gives CASSLLTGGTDTQYF.

The chain is built from TRBV30 and TRBJ1-6, with D unclear. The V end was cut by 2 bases, the J end by 7 bases, with 18 bases between. Germline CDR1 and CDR2: GTSNPN and SVGIG (reference sequence). This CDR3 is built from 16 residues. The CDR3, as DNA: TGTGCCTGGAGTTCCCCCTCGGGATTTGGGAATTCACCCCTCCACTTT. Its translation is CAWSSPSGFGNSPLHF.

This sequence joins TRBV30 and TRBJ1-3, with 9 nucleotides matching TRBD1. V was clipped by 4 bases and J by 3 bases; unmatched bases: 4. Germline V gene lookup returns CDR1 GTSNPN and CDR2 SVGIG (reference sequence). The CDR3 runs 14 residues. The CDR3 sequence: CAWTRTGVGNTIYF. The CDR3 bases are TGTGCCTGGACCCGGACAGGGGTTGGAAACACCATATATTTT. The variable domain in full, completed from reference TRBV30 and TRBJ1-3, reads SQTIHQWPATLVQPVGSPLSLECTVEGTSNPNLYWYRQAAGRGLQLLFYSVGIGQISSEVPQNLSASRPQDRQFILSSKKLLLSDSGFYLCAWTRTGVGNTIYFGEGSWLTVV.

The chain has TRBV24-1 and TRBJ1-2; 7 bases map to TRBD1. The germline CDR1 and CDR2 sequences are KGHDR and SFDVKD. After removal of 4 bases from V and 7 bases from J, the junction contained 14 bases not matched to a gene. The CDR3 extends over 16 amino acids. The CDR3 DNA follows: TGTGCCACCAGTGACGCTAGGACAGGCGCGCTGGGTGGCTACACCTTC. It is translated as CATSDARTGALGGYTF.

This chain uses TRBV19 with TRBJ2-1; TRBD2 aligns across 7 bases. The V gene end was trimmed by 2 bases and the J gene end by 3 bases; junction bases not matched to a gene: 13. Germline V lookup: CDR1 LNHDA, CDR2 SQIVND (reference sequence). The CDR3 consists of 18 residues. This chain's CDR3 is CASSIMGRLAAGYNEQFF. The DNA for the CDR3 is TGTGCCAGTAGTATAATGGGCAGGCTAGCGGCCGGCTACAATGAGCAGTTCTTC.

The chain employs TRBV5-1 and TRBJ2-4, with 9 bases aligning to TRBD1. The CDR3 extends over 17 amino acids. The germline V gene has CDR1 SGHRS and CDR2 YFSETQ. V was clipped by 4 bases and J by 1 base; unmatched bases: 9. CDR3 region: CASSPQQGAEAKNIQYF. CDR3 in DNA: TGCGCCAGCAGCCCACAACAGGGGGCTGAGGCCAAAAACATTCAGTACTTC. Variable domain in full (rest from reference TRBV5-1 and TRBJ2-4): KAGVTQTPRYLIKTRGQQVTLSCSPISGHRSVSWYQQTPGQGLQFLFEYFSETQRNKGNFPGRFSGRQFSNSRSEMNVSTLELGDSALYLCASSPQQGAEAKNIQYFGAGTRLSVL.

This chain uses TRBV25-1 with TRBJ1-3; weak D call: TRBD1 (5 bases). Germline CDR1 reads MGHDK; CDR2 reads SYGVNS. This CDR3 is built from 14 residues. Trimming shortened V by 2 bases and J by 3 bases, and 8 bases separated the two germline ends. The CDR3 reads CASSERGYGNTIYF. The CDR3 nucleotides read TGTGCCAGCAGTGAAAGGGGTTATGGAAACACCATATATTTT.

This rearrangement joins TRBV29-1 to TRBJ2-1; 7 nucleotides match TRBD1. This CDR3 is built from 15 residues. Losses at the gene ends were 5 bases for V and 6 bases for J; bases not matched to a gene: 13. Germline CDR1 reads SQVTM; CDR2 reads ANQGSEA. The CDR3 coding sequence is TGCAGCGTTCCCCACGGGACAGTAAGTCTCAATGAGCAGTTCTTC. Its protein product is CSVPHGTVSLNEQFF.